One and the same sample provided the 10 T cell receptor beta chains below, sequenced in a study of blood T cell repertoires in COVID-19. Produced via immunoSEQ multiplex PCR; TCRdb's table is partial and in-frame only. The sample consists of 55,000 to 65,000 clones, around four fifths of them appearing once. Sequencing input: peripheral blood. These receptors all stem from a man between 60 and 70 years old with acute or convalescent COVID-19.

V is TRBV7-3 and J is TRBJ1-1, with D uncertain. The CDR3 is 15 residues long. The V gene lost 6 bases and the J gene lost 1 base, with 15 bases spanning the gap. Germline V gene sequence: CDR1 SGHTA, CDR2 FQGTGA. DNA for the CDR3: TGTGCCAGCAGTCAAACCCCCCCAGAGAACACTGAAGCTTTCTTT. Its protein product is CASSQTPPENTEAFF.

The V gene is TRBV6-1, the J gene TRBJ1-1; 7 bases fit TRBD1. Germline trimming cut 3 bases from V and 6 bases from J; bases unmatched to any gene: 13. The CDR3 consists of 16 residues. Germline CDR1 MNHNS, CDR2 SASEGT. CDR3 coding DNA: TGTGCCAGCAGTGACATGTGGGGACAGCTTCGGGCTGAAGCTTTCTTT. Translated: CASSDMWGQLRAEAFF.

This clone was recorded a few times. The rearrangement uses TRBV12-3 or TRBV12-4 and TRBJ2-1, with a weak D call TRBD2 (6 bases). The CDR3 has 13 residues. V dropped 5 bases and J dropped 15 bases, with 20 bases sitting between them. CDR3 bases: TGTGCCAGCAGTCAAGCAATAGCGGCGTCCCGGTTCTTC. Encoded protein: CASSQAIAASRFF.

The CDR3 sequence is CASSLLAEETQYF. The CDR3 nucleotides read TGTGCCAGCAGCCTTCTAGCGGAAGAGACCCAGTACTTC. The rearrangement links TRBV7-3 to TRBJ2-5, with 7 bases lining up with TRBD2. Looked up from germline, CDR1 is SGHTA and CDR2 is FQGTGA. The trim removed 5 bases at V and 3 bases at J, leaving 3 bases unmatched. CDR3 length: 13 amino acids.

This clone was recorded a few times. The CDR3 is CAWIRRDTEAFF. CDR3 DNA sequence: TGTGCCTGGATCAGGAGGGACACTGAAGCTTTCTTT. The chain recombines TRBV30 with TRBJ1-1; D gene ambiguous. The germline gives CDR1 GTSNPN, CDR2 SVGIG (reference sequence). The CDR3 has 12 residues. V dropped 4 bases and J dropped 3 bases, with 9 bases sitting between them. The whole variable domain, filled in from reference TRBV30 and TRBJ1-1, reads SQTIHQWPATLVQPVGSPLSLECTVEGTSNPNLYWYRQAAGRGLQLLFYSVGIGQISSEVPQNLSASRPQDRQFILSSKKLLLSDSGFYLCAWIRRDTEAFFGQGTRLTVV.

V is TRBV7-9 and J is TRBJ1-4, with 8 bases identical to TRBD1. The CDR3 sequence is 14 residues long. Germline CDR1 SEHNR, CDR2 FQNEAQ (reference sequence). The V and J ends lost 7 bases and 8 bases, in that order; junction bases with no gene match: 9. DNA of the CDR3: TGTGCCAGCAACGGACAGGGAGTCGGAGAAAAACTGTTTTTT. Translated: CASNGQGVGEKLFF. The entire variable domain, with the rest obtained from reference TRBV7-9 and TRBJ1-4, is as follows: DTGVSQNPRHKITKRGQNVTFRCDPISEHNRLYWYRQTLGQGPEFLTYFQNEAQLEKSRLLSDRFSAERPKGSFSTLEIQRTEQGDSAMYLCASNGQGVGEKLFFGSGTQLSVL.

The chain employs TRBV5-4 and TRBJ2-7, with 7 bases identical to TRBD1. Germline CDR1 SGHNT, CDR2 YYREEE (reference sequence). V gave up 3 bases and J gave up 5 bases; unmatched junction bases: 8. This CDR3 has 14 amino acids. The CDR3 loop reads CASSSRDSKNEQYF. CDR3 sequence (DNA): TGTGCCAGCAGCTCCCGGGACAGTAAAAACGAGCAGTACTTC.

The gene calls are TRBV5-4 and TRBJ1-5; 7 bases fit TRBD1. V trimming: 0 bases; J trimming: 5 bases; junction bases outside the gene matches: 2. CDR3 length: 14 residues. Per the germline V gene, CDR1 is SGHNT and CDR2 is YYREEE (reference sequence). The DNA of the CDR3 is TGTGCCAGCAGCTTGGACAGGGGCGATCAGCCCCAGCATTTT. Translated, it gives CASSLDRGDQPQHF.

The CDR3, as DNA: TGTGCCAGCAGTGAAAAGGATGCCAGGTCGTCTGGGGCCAACGTCCTGACTTTC. This sequence encodes CASSEKDARSSGANVLTF. The chain employs TRBV6-1 and TRBJ2-6; D is unclear. V was pared by 2 bases and J by 1 base, with 15 bases between. Germline CDR1 MNHNS, CDR2 SASEGT. CDR3 length: 18 amino acids.

The rearrangement uses TRBV23-1 and TRBJ1-2; no clear D gene. TRBV23-1 is filed as an ORF, its function uncertain. This CDR3 has 9 amino acids. V was cut by 4 bases and J by 8 bases, with 2 bases left in between. CDR3 protein: CASSLGYTF. The CDR3 DNA reads TGCGCCAGCAGTCTAGGCTACACCTTC.